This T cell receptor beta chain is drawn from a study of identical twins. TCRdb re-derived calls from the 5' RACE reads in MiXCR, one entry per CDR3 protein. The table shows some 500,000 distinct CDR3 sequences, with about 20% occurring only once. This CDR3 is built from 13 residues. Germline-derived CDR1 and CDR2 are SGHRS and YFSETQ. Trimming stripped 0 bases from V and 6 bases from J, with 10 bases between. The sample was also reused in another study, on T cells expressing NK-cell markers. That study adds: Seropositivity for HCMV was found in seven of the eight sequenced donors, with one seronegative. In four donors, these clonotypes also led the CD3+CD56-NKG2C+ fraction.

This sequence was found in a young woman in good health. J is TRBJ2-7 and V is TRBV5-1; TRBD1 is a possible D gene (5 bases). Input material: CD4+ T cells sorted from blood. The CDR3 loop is CASSLGRESEQYF. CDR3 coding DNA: TGCGCCAGCAGCTTGGGCAGGGAAAGCGAGCAGTACTTC.